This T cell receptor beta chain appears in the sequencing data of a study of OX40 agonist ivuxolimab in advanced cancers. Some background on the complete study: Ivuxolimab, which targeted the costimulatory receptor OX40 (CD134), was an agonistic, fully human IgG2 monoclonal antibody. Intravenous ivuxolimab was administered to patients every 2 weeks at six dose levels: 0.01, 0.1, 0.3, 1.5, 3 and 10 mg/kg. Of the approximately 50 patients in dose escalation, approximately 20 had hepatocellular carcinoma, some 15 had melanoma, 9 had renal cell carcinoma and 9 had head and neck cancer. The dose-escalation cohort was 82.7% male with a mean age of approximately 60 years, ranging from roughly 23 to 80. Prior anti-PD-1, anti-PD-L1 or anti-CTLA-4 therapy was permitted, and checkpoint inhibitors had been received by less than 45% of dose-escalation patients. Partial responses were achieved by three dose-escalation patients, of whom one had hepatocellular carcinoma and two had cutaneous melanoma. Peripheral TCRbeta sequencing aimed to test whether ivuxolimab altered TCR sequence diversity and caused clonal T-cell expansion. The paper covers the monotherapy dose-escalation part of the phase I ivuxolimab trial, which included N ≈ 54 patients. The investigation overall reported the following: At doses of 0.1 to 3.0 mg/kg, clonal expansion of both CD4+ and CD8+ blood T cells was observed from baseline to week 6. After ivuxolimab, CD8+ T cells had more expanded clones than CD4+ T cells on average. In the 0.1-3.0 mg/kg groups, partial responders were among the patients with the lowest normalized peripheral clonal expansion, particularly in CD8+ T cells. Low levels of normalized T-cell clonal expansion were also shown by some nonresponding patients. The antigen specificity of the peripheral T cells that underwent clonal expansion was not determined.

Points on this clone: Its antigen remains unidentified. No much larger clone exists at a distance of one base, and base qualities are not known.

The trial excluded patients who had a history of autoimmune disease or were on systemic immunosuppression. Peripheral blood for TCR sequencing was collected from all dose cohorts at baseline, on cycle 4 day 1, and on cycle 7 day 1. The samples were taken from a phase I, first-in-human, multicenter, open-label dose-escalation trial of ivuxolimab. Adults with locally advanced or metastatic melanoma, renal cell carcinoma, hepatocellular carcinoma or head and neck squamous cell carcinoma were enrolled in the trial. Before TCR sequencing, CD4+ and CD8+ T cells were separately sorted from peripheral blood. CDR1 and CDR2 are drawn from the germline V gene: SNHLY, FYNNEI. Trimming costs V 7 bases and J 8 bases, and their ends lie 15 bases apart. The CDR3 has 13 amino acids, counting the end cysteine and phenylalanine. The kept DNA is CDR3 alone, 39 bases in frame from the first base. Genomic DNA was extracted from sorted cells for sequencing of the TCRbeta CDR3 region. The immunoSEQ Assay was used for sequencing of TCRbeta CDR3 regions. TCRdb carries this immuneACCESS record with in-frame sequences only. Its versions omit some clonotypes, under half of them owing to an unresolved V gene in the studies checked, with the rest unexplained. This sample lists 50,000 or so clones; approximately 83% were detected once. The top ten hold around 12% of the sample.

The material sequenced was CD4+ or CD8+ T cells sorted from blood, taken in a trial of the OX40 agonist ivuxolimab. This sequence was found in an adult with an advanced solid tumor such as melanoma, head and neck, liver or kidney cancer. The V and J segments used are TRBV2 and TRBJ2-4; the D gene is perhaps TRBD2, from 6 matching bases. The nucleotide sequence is TGTGCCAGCACCCGGACTAATAGGGACATTCAGTACTTC. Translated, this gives CASTRTNRDIQYF.